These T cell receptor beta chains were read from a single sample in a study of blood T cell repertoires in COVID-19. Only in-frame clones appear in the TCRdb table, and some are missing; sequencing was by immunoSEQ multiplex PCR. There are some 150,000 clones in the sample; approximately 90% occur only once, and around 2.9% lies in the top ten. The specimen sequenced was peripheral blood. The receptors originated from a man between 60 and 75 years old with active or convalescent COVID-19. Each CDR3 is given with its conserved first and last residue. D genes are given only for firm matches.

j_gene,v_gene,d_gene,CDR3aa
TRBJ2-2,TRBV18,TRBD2,CASSVGLANANTGELFF
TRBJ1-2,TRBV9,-,CASSGSVRGSDYGYTF
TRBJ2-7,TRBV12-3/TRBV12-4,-,CASSLAGPYEQYF
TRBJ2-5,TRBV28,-,CASNIGGGETQYF
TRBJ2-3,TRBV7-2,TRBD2,CASSLASAGAGTDTQYF
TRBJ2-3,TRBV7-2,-,CASSLVSAGISGRDTQYF
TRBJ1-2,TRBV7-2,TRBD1,CASSLDGRGYGYTF
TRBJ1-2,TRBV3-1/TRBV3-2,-,CASRTANYGYTF
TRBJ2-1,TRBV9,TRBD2,CASSPGLASYNEQFF
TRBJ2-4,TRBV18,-,CASSPGGVTKNIQYF
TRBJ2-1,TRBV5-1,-,CASSLDAGNNEQFF
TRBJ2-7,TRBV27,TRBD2,CASRTSGNPYEQYF
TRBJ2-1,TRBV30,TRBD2,CAWSRGRGAYNEQFF
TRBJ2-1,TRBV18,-,CASSPGRGGLPYNEQFF
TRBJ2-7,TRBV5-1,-,CASSLASASYEQYF
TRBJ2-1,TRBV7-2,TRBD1,CASRLTGGVGEQFF
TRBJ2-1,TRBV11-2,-,CASSLASAGNEQFF
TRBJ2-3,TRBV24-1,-,CATSGGYTQYF
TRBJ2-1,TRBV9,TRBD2,CASSVDAGVSYNEQFF
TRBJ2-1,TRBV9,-,CASSVTGYNEQFF
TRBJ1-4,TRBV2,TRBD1,CASQGADEKLFF
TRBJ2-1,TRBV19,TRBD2,CASRSTVTSGSPYNEQFF
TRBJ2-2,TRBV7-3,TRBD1,CASSTPRTGGGTGELFF
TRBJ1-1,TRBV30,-,CAWSYTRYRTEAFF
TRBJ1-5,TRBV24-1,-,CATSDSSGRRPQHF
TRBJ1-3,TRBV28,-,CAILQGVESGNTIYF
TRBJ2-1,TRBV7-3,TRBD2,CASSSLAGSYNEQFF
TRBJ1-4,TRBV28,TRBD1,CASSRTGTGNEKLFF
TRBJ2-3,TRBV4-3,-,CASSQEVAGGALAYF
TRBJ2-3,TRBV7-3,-,CASSPSGYMQYF
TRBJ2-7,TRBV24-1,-,CATSDLAGVEQYF
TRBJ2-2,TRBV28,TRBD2,CASSLPGGSHGELFF
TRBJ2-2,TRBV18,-,CASSPRLEPTGELFF
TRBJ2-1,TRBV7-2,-,CASSLRTLYNEQFF
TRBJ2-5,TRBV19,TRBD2,CASRYSASGGQETQYF
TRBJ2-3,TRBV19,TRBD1,CASSVRQGAGTDTQYF
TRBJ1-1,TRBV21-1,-,CASQKDPRDRGGAEAFF
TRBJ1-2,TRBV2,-,CASSDHSRYGYTF
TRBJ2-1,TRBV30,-,CAWTSQAGQVQFF
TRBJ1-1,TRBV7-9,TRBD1,CASSPITGDTEAFF
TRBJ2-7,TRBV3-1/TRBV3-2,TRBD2,CASSHTAGTYEQYF
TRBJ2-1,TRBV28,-,CASLRSSPYNEQFF
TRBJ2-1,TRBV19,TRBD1,CASRRQGAKNEQFF
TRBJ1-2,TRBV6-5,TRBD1,CASRKTGLDGYTF
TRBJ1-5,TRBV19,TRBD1,CASSTTGVGNQPQHF
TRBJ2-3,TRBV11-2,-,CASSLVSGEGADTQYF